Listed here are 11 T cell receptor beta chains from one sample, sequenced in a study of T cells in Graves' hyperthyroidism and ophthalmopathy. RNA transcripts gave rise to amplified TCR beta CDR3 regions. The HTBI set primed first-round TCR CDR3 RT-PCR. TCRdb re-analysed the multiplex PCR reads in MiXCR, keeping a single row per CDR3 protein. The sample includes 350,000 to 450,000 distinct CDR3 sequences, about 15% of them seen just once. The sequenced sample was blood. Every receptor here comes from a woman aged 55-75 years with Graves' hyperthyroidism.

There are many counts of this clonotype. CDR3 in DNA: TGTGCCAGCAGACCCCGGGACAGCTATGGCTACACCTTC. Translation gives CASRPRDSYGYTF. The rearrangement links TRBV2 to TRBJ1-2; 7 positions match TRBD1. Trimming took 6 bases from V and 4 from J; bases not matched to a gene: 5. Germline CDR1 is SNHLY and CDR2 is FYNNEI. This CDR3 is 13 amino acids long.

This clonotype was picked up a small number of times. The rearrangement joins TRBV24-1 to TRBJ2-1; unclear D gene. V dropped 3 bases and J dropped 9 bases, with 11 bases sitting between them. This CDR3 spans 13 amino acids. Germline CDR1 is KGHDR and CDR2 is SFDVKD. CDR3 coding DNA: TGTGCCACCAGTGATCGACGGGTTTCTGAGCAGTTCTTC. Translating gives CATSDRRVSEQFF.

The V and J genes are TRBV19 and TRBJ2-3; D is undetermined. Germline V gene lookup returns CDR1 LNHDA and CDR2 SQIVND (reference sequence). The V gene lost 5 bases and the J gene lost 0 bases, with 12 bases spanning the gap. CDR3 size: 15 residues. The CDR3 region has the DNA TGTGCCAGTAGTGACGACCACCAAAGCACAGATACGCAGTATTTT. Its translation: CASSDDHQSTDTQYF.

The table lists this clonotype with many counts. DNA for the CDR3: TGCGCCAGCAGCTTGGAGACAGCAACTAATGAAAAACTGTTTTTT. Amino acid sequence: CASSLETATNEKLFF. V gene TRBV5-1 combines with J gene TRBJ1-4; tentative D call: TRBD1 (5 bases). V lost 0 bases to trimming and J lost 0 bases, with 6 bases between them. The germline V gene encodes CDR1 SGHRS and CDR2 YFSETQ. The CDR3 runs to 15 residues.

Details on this clonotype: Just one base apart from a much larger clone, this may be a read error. The chain carries TRBV15 and TRBJ1-1; D possibly corresponds to TRBD1 (6 bases). Germline CDR1 is LNHNV and CDR2 is YYDKDF (reference sequence). This CDR3 is built from 14 residues. The CDR3 DNA follows: TGTGCCACCGGCAGAGATCTGCAGGGGCGGGAAGCTTTCTTT. Its translation: CATGRDLQGREAFF.

Points on this clonotype: This sequence may be a read error, since a much larger clone differs from it by one base. This chain joins TRBV4-1 and TRBJ2-7; 12 nucleotides match TRBD1. V gave up 1 base and J gave up 7 bases; unmatched junction bases: 8. Germline CDR1 reads MGHRA; CDR2 reads YSYEKL. The CDR3 runs 16 residues. CDR3 DNA sequence: TGCGCCAGCAGCCAAGCACCGGGACAGGGGGCAGGGGAGCAGTACTTC. The encoded protein is CASSQAPGQGAGEQYF.

This clonotype has a handful of counts. This rearrangement joins TRBV19 to TRBJ1-2; a possible D gene is TRBD1 (5 bases). Germline V gene data show CDR1 as LNHDA and CDR2 as SQIVND (reference sequence). The CDR3 sequence is 16 residues long. Trimming pared 5 bases from V and 0 bases from J, leaving 16 bases between. The CDR3 region has the DNA TGTGCCAGTAGTCCTTCGGGACGGAATTCTAACTATGGCTACACCTTC. It is translated as CASSPSGRNSNYGYTF.

This clonotype was observed many times. The CDR3 DNA reads TGCGCCAGCAGCCAAGATGGGTCGAACAATGAGCAGTTCTTC. Amino acids: CASSQDGSNNEQFF. The chain carries TRBV4-1 and TRBJ2-1, with no clear D. Germline CDR1 MGHRA, CDR2 YSYEKL. The germline V and J ends were trimmed by 0 bases and 5 bases, with 8 bases remaining between them. The CDR3 runs to 14 residues.

This clonotype was seen at least ten times. This chain links TRBV28 with TRBJ2-5, with 9 positions matching TRBD2. This CDR3 region has 15 residues. Germline V gives CDR1 MDHEN, CDR2 SYDVKM. V lost 5 bases to trimming and J lost 4 bases; unmatched junction nucleotides: 8. The CDR3 loop reads CASSRRGGLAETQYF. Here the CDR3 DNA reads TGTGCCAGCAGTCGGCGGGGGGGGCTAGCAGAGACCCAGTACTTC.

The gene calls are TRBV3-1 and TRBJ2-1, with D unclear. V lost 4 bases to trimming and J lost 0 bases, with 16 bases between them. CDR1 LGHDT and CDR2 YNNKEL come from the germline V gene (reference sequence). The CDR3 consists of 17 residues. The CDR3 DNA reads as TGTGCCAGCAGCCGACAACCTCGGATAAACTCCTACAATGAGCAGTTCTTC. This sequence encodes CASSRQPRINSYNEQFF.

This clonotype was seen at least ten times. V usage is TRBV29-1 and J usage is TRBJ1-1; TRBD1 is a possible D gene (6 bases). The CDR3 totals 13 residues. CDR1 and CDR2 (germline): SQVTM, ANQGSEA. With 7 bases removed from V and 4 bases from J, the gap between germline ends came to 16 bases. As DNA, the CDR3 is TGCAGCGGGGGGGCAGGTGGGGGCACTGAAGCTTTCTTT. It is translated as CSGGAGGGTEAFF.